The 29 T cell receptor beta chains in this list originate from one sample, sequenced in a study of cytomegalovirus exposure and HLA in healthy donors. The PCR used 60 Vbeta and 13 Jbeta primers. Clones were read by immunoSEQ multiplex PCR, and TCRdb kept only the in-frame ones, dropping some. The sample includes 150,000 or so clones, about three quarters of them seen just once. The sequencing sample was made of PBMCs. These receptor sequences come from a man aged 35 to 55 in good health and CMV-seropositive.

The chain has TRBV14 and TRBJ2-7, with a possible D match to TRBD1 (5 bases). V was clipped by 1 base and J by 7 bases, with 11 bases between them. The CDR3 contains 13 residues. CDR1 and CDR2 (germline): SGHDN, FVKESK. CDR3 DNA sequence: TGTGCCAGCAGCCAAGTTAGGCAGGGAGAGCAGTACTTC. Translated, it gives CASSQVRQGEQYF.

The J gene is TRBJ1-2, the V gene TRBV2, with TRBD1 as a possible D gene (5 bases). The V end lost 0 bases, the J end lost 8 bases, and 16 bases lay between the germline ends. The CDR3 contains 15 residues. Germline loops: CDR1 SNHLY, CDR2 FYNNEI. CDR3 DNA sequence: TGTGCCAGCAGTGAAGCGGGAACAGGCCGATCGGGCTACACCTTC. Translation: CASSEAGTGRSGYTF.

This chain joins TRBV7-9 and TRBJ1-2; D unresolved. The germline V gene encodes CDR1 SEHNR and CDR2 FQNEAQ (reference sequence). V dropped 1 base and J dropped 7 bases, with 10 bases sitting between them. The CDR3 totals 13 residues. The CDR3 reads CASSLEGRSGYTF. The CDR3 DNA sequence: TGTGCCAGCAGCTTAGAAGGCAGGTCTGGCTACACCTTC.

Remarks on this clone: A junction end diverges from the germline sequence, so it may reflect a read error. This chain uses TRBV7-2 with TRBJ2-6; maybe TRBD1 (5 bases). The length of the CDR3 is 16 residues. Germline CDR1 is SGHTA and CDR2 is FQGNSA. The CDR3 loop is CASSLAPASGANGLTF. CDR3 sequence (DNA): TGTGCCAGCAGCTTAGCCCCGGCCTCTGGGGCCAACGGCCTGACTTTC.

Notes on this clone: Compared with germline, one end of the junction differs, possibly owing to a read error. This chain connects TRBV5-1 to TRBJ2-5; D is possibly TRBD1 (5 bases). The germline gives CDR1 SGHRS, CDR2 YFSETQ. This CDR3 is built from 15 residues. Written as DNA, the CDR3 is TGCGCCAGCAGCCCGACGACAGTCGGCCAAGGGACCCAGTACTTC. It codes for CASSPTTVGQGTQYF.

This chain uses TRBV27 with TRBJ2-2; 9 nucleotides agree with TRBD1. Trimming at V came to 3 bases and at J to 6 bases, leaving 11 bases not matched to a gene. Germline values: CDR1 MNHEY, CDR2 SMNVEV (reference sequence). The CDR3 is 17 amino acids. The CDR3 bases are TGTGCCAGCAGTTTCCGCCGGGACAGGGCAAGGGCCGGGGAGCTGTTTTTT. Protein product: CASSFRRDRARAGELFF.

This clone was picked up a small number of times. The chain joins TRBV19 to TRBJ1-1; D unresolved. V was shortened by 3 bases and J by 2 bases, with 10 bases between the two germline ends. Germline V gene data show CDR1 as LNHDA and CDR2 as SQIVND (reference sequence). CDR3 length: 14 residues. Here the CDR3 reads CASSIGNLNTEAFF. The DNA of the CDR3 is TGTGCCAGTAGTATCGGGAACTTAAACACTGAAGCTTTCTTT.

The chain combines TRBV7-3 with TRBJ2-1; 14 positions match TRBD2. Looked up from germline, CDR1 is SGHTA and CDR2 is FQGTGA. The junction had 12 bases not matched to a gene; V was cut back by 1 base and J by 10 bases. The CDR3 has 18 residues. CDR3 DNA sequence: TGTGCCAGCAGCTTAATGTCCTCCGGACTAGCGGGGGGAAAAGAGCAGTTCTTC. Encoded protein: CASSLMSSGLAGGKEQFF.

The genes are TRBV7-2 and TRBJ2-7; 8 bases map to TRBD1. The CDR3 runs to 15 residues. V lost 5 bases, J lost 4 bases, and 10 bases stayed unmatched. Germline V CDR1 and CDR2: SGHTA, FQGNSA. CDR3 sequence reads: CASSPPGQEIYEQYF. The CDR3 nucleotides read TGTGCCAGCAGCCCCCCGGGACAGGAAATTTACGAGCAGTACTTC. The whole variable domain, remainder taken from reference TRBV7-2 and TRBJ2-7, is GAGVSQSPSNKVTEKGKDVELRCDPISGHTALYWYRQSLGQGLEFLIYFQGNSAPDKSGLPSDRFSAERTGGSVSTLTIQRTQQEDSAVYLCASSPPGQEIYEQYFGPGTRLTVT.

The chain couples TRBV9 to TRBJ2-1; 13 bases align to TRBD2. After removal of 3 bases from V and 0 bases from J, the junction contained 9 bases not matched to a gene. The germline CDR1 and CDR2 sequences are SGDLS and YYNGEE. The CDR3 covers 19 residues. CDR3 sequence (DNA): TGTGCCAGCAGCGCCAGAGGACTAGCGGGAGCCATCTCCTACAATGAGCAGTTCTTC. Translated, it gives CASSARGLAGAISYNEQFF.

The genes are TRBV19 and TRBJ1-6, with TRBD1 identical over 7 bases. Trimming took 6 bases from V and 7 from J; bases not matched to a gene: 9. The CDR3 totals 15 residues. In germline, CDR1 is LNHDA, CDR2 SQIVND (reference sequence). In DNA form, the CDR3 reads TGTGCCAGTAGGAAACCAGGGGGAGAGAATTCACCCCTCCACTTT. It is translated as CASRKPGGENSPLHF. Full variable domain (rest looked up from reference TRBV19 and TRBJ1-6): DGGITQSPKYLFRKEGQNVTLSCEQNLNHDAMYWYRQDPGQGLRLIYYSQIVNDFQKGDIAEGYSVSREKKESFPLTVTSAQKNPTAFYLCASRKPGGENSPLHFGNGTRLTVT.

The gene calls are TRBV5-1 and TRBJ2-5; tentatively, D is TRBD1 (6 bases). Trimming removed 0 bases at V and 2 bases at J, with 11 bases between. The length of the CDR3 is 15 residues. The germline gives CDR1 SGHRS, CDR2 YFSETQ. The chain's CDR3 is CASSLAVDRQETQYF. CDR3 bases: TGCGCCAGCAGCTTGGCCGTGGACAGACAAGAGACCCAGTACTTC. The whole variable domain, remainder taken from reference TRBV5-1 and TRBJ2-5, is KAGVTQTPRYLIKTRGQQVTLSCSPISGHRSVSWYQQTPGQGLQFLFEYFSETQRNKGNFPGRFSGRQFSNSRSEMNVSTLELGDSALYLCASSLAVDRQETQYFGPGTRLLVL.

The chain is built from TRBV2 and TRBJ2-7; perhaps TRBD1 as D (6 bases). Germline CDR1 SNHLY, CDR2 FYNNEI. The germline V and J ends were trimmed by 8 bases and 2 bases, with 28 bases remaining between them. The CDR3 spans 18 residues. The CDR3 spells CASYRNRDTILGTYEQYF. CDR3 sequence (DNA): TGTGCCAGCTATCGTAACCGGGACACTATACTCGGAACCTACGAGCAGTACTTC.

The V and J genes are TRBV5-1 and TRBJ2-7, with 7 bases matching TRBD1. Trimming cost V 0 bases and J 0 bases; bases outside gene matches: 3. Germline loops: CDR1 SGHRS, CDR2 YFSETQ. This CDR3 spans 15 amino acids. The CDR3 spells CASSLGSGGSYEQYF. The CDR3 nucleotides are TGCGCCAGCAGCTTGGGGTCAGGGGGCTCCTACGAGCAGTACTTC.

The chain employs TRBV11-1 and TRBJ2-5; D is undetermined. The CDR3 spans 13 residues. Germline loops: CDR1 SGHAT, CDR2 FQDESV (reference sequence). V was cut by 6 bases and J by 2 bases, with 10 bases left in between. CDR3 sequence reads: CASSFRRQETQYF. The CDR3 region has the DNA TGTGCCAGCAGTTTCCGCAGGCAAGAGACCCAGTACTTC. Full variable domain (missing parts from reference TRBV11-1 and TRBJ2-5): EAEVAQSPRYKITEKSQAVAFWCDPISGHATLYWYRQILGQGPELLVQFQDESVVDDSQLPKDRFSAERLKGVDSTLKIQPAELGDSAMYLCASSFRRQETQYFGPGTRLLVL.

The rearrangement uses TRBV10-3 and TRBJ2-5; 8 nucleotides match TRBD1. The CDR3 has 15 residues. Trimming removed 4 bases from V and 5 bases from J; junction bases left unmatched: 9. CDR1 is ENHRY, CDR2 SYGVKD, per germline. The CDR3 region has the DNA TGTGCCATCAGTGGGGAGACAGGGGACGGGGAGACCCAGTACTTC. It translates to CAISGETGDGETQYF.

The genes are TRBV19 and TRBJ2-3; possible D gene TRBD2, 5 bases. V dropped 3 bases and J dropped 0 bases, with 19 bases sitting between them. The CDR3 is 18 residues long. Per the germline V gene, CDR1 is LNHDA and CDR2 is SQIVND (reference sequence). The CDR3, as DNA: TGTGCCAGTAGTATGGGGTCTCGAGGCGGGCTTAGCACAGATACGCAGTATTTT. Translation: CASSMGSRGGLSTDTQYF.

The J gene is TRBJ2-3, the V gene TRBV4-3; D is perhaps TRBD2 (6 bases). CDR1 and CDR2 from the germline V gene are LGHNA and YSLEER. Trimming removed 0 bases at V and 0 bases at J, with 7 bases between. The CDR3 totals 15 residues. In DNA form, the CDR3 reads TGCGCCAGCAGCCAAGAGCTAGCGAGCACAGATACGCAGTATTTT. This codes for CASSQELASTDTQYF.

This clone was picked up a small number of times. The V and J genes are TRBV7-4 and TRBJ2-2; a weak D match, TRBD2 (6 bases). Germline CDR1 is SGHVT and CDR2 is SQSDAQ. This CDR3 is built from 15 residues. V lost 1 base and J 0 bases, leaving 6 bases between the germline ends. CDR3 nucleotide sequence: TGTGCCAGCAGCTTAGGACTAGCGAACACCGGGGAGCTGTTTTTT. Translating gives CASSLGLANTGELFF.

This clone was seen a few times. The rearrangement links TRBV5-1 to TRBJ1-5; 8 bases map to TRBD1. Unmatched junction bases numbered 6, after V lost 4 bases and J lost 3 bases. The CDR3 length is 15 residues. Germline values: CDR1 SGHRS, CDR2 YFSETQ. Written as DNA, the CDR3 is TGCGCCAGCAGCGTATCGGGACAGGCCAATCAGCCCCAGCATTTT. This translates into CASSVSGQANQPQHF.

This clone was seen a handful of times. The J gene is TRBJ2-6, the V gene TRBV5-4; TRBD1 might be the D (7 bases). Germline loops: CDR1 SGHNT, CDR2 YYREEE (reference sequence). The CDR3 runs to 18 residues. The V end lost 0 bases, the J end lost 0 bases, and 13 bases lay between the germline ends. The CDR3 is CASSLVPGGGSGANVLTF. The CDR3 DNA is TGTGCCAGCAGCTTGGTTCCAGGGGGAGGCTCTGGGGCCAACGTCCTGACTTTC.

This clone was detected only a few times. CDR3 amino acids: CASSKSLLAGVGHEQYF. The CDR3 nucleotides are TGTGCCAGTAGTAAAAGTCTCTTAGCGGGAGTGGGCCACGAGCAGTACTTC. This chain joins TRBV19 and TRBJ2-7, with 9 positions matching TRBD2. The CDR3 sequence is 17 residues long. V was clipped by 4 bases and J by 5 bases; unmatched bases: 15. Germline assignment: CDR1 LNHDA and CDR2 SQIVND (reference sequence).

This clone was found once. The genes are TRBV5-6 and TRBJ2-3; D remains unclear. Trimming pared 3 bases from V and 2 bases from J, leaving 7 bases between. In germline, CDR1 is SGHDT, CDR2 YYEEEE. The CDR3 covers 13 residues. The CDR3 sequence: CASSSWATDTQYF. The DNA for the CDR3 is TGTGCCAGCAGCTCCTGGGCCACAGATACGCAGTATTTT.

This rearrangement joins TRBV21-1 to TRBJ2-1; the table calls TRBD2, which could not be checked here. TRBV21-1 is a listed pseudogene. CDR3 length: 16 amino acids. The CDR3 DNA sequence: TGTGCCAGCAGCTTGAGTACTAGCGGGAAATACAATGAGCAGTTCTTC. The encoded protein is CASSLSTSGKYNEQFF.

Worth noting for this clone: Other DNA sequences within the sample encode an identical CDR3. CDR3 coding DNA: TGTGCCATTAAGGCGACTAGCGGGGGAGAGACCCAGTACTTC. As protein: CAIKATSGGETQYF. The chain joins TRBV10-3 to TRBJ2-5, with 12 bases aligning to TRBD2. Trimming removed 9 bases from V and 4 bases from J; junction bases left unmatched: 6. The V gene's germline CDR1 is ENHRY and CDR2 SYGVKD. The CDR3 is made up of 14 amino acids.

V is TRBV7-6 and J is TRBJ2-5; 16 bases map to TRBD2. With V trimmed by 5 bases and J by 4 bases, 10 bases remained unmatched. The CDR3 runs to 18 residues. CDR1 is SGHVS, CDR2 FNYEAQ, per germline. CDR3 DNA sequence: TGTGCCAGCAGCCCCTCCGGGACTAGCGGGGGGGGGTTAGAGACCCAGTACTTC. Translating gives CASSPSGTSGGGLETQYF. Drawing the rest from reference TRBV7-6 and TRBJ2-5, the complete variable domain is GAGVSQSPRYKVTKRGQDVALRCDPISGHVSLYWYRQALGQGPEFLTYFNYEAQQDKSGLPNDRFSAERPEGSISTLTIQRTEQRDSAMYRCASSPSGTSGGGLETQYFGPGTRLLVL.

The gene calls are TRBV10-3 and TRBJ2-7, with 8 bases matching TRBD1. V was clipped by 3 bases and J by 4 bases; unmatched bases: 2. Per germline, CDR1 ENHRY and CDR2 SYGVKD. The CDR3 covers 13 residues. The CDR3 reads CAISERQGYEQYF. The CDR3 DNA follows: TGTGCCATCAGTGAAAGACAGGGGTACGAGCAGTACTTC.

The chain employs TRBV6-1 and TRBJ1-4; TRBD1 might be the D (6 bases). Trimming took off 4 bases at V and 4 bases at J, with 13 bases between the two ends. Germline V gene data show CDR1 as MNHNS and CDR2 as SASEGT. The CDR3 runs to 15 residues. CDR3 nucleotides: TGTGCCAGCAGTGTAAGACAGGCATATAATGAAAAACTGTTTTTT. Translating it yields CASSVRQAYNEKLFF.

The V and J genes are TRBV7-2 and TRBJ2-7; 9 nucleotides agree with TRBD1. The CDR3 has 12 residues. V trimming: 5 bases; J trimming: 6 bases; junction bases outside the gene matches: 2. Per germline, CDR1 SGHTA and CDR2 FQGNSA. CDR3 sequence reads: CASSTGGREQYF. The CDR3 DNA follows: TGTGCCAGCAGCACAGGGGGCCGCGAGCAGTACTTC.